The present T cell receptor (beta chain) was sequenced within a study of cytomegalovirus exposure and HLA in healthy donors. Study-level findings and limits: In a later analysis, parvovirus B19, influenza, CMV and Epstein-Barr virus appeared linked to several top co-occurrence clusters.

Points on this clone: Its specificity is unknown. Additional DNA sequences in this sample encode the identical CDR3.

60 Vbeta and 13 Jbeta primers were used in PCR. The data were produced by immunoSEQ multiplex PCR, yet TCRdb's version contains in-frame clones alone and is incomplete. The data contain 170,000 or so clones, 80% of them seen just once; the ten biggest clones take up 1%. In germline, CDR1 is LNHDA, CDR2 SQIVND (reference sequence). V dropped 3 bases and J dropped 0 bases, with 12 bases sitting between them. The CDR3 is 15 amino acids. This chain connects TRBV19 to TRBJ2-7, with D perhaps TRBD2 (6 bases). This TCR came from a woman between 50 and 59 years old in good health and CMV-seropositive. The sequenced material came from PBMCs. DNA for the CDR3: TGTGCCAGTAGTATCGCGGGGCTGTACTCCTACGAGCAGTACTTC. Residues: CASSIAGLYSYEQYF.